This TCR beta chain comes out of a study of persistence of HIV-infected CD4 T cells. The V and J ends lost 5 bases and 2 bases respectively, with 9 bases between them. In germline, CDR1 is LGHNA, CDR2 YNFKEQ. This CDR3 spans 13 amino acids. As to this clone: Its antigen is undetermined.

The libraries were made with immunoSEQ version 4 in survey mode. Assay used: immunoSEQ multiplex PCR; TCRdb lists only in-frame clones, some missing. The data contain about 37,000 clones, 80% to 90% of them singletons. Anti-CD3/anti-CD28 beads served as a nonspecific positive control stimulus. Sorting selected CD4+ T cells upregulating both CD40 ligand and CD69. Donors had undetectable plasma HIV-1 RNA, under 50 copies/mL, for 4+ years. This receptor was taken from an adult man with HIV who was CMV-seropositive. Sequenced here: CD4+ T cells sorted from PBMCs after approximately 19-hour stimulation, sampled from a patient who received antiretroviral therapy. V usage is TRBV4-2 and J usage is TRBJ2-5; D call uncertain. The CDR3 DNA follows: TGTGCCAGCAGCAGATTAGCACAAGAGACCCAGTACTTC. It codes for CASSRLAQETQYF.